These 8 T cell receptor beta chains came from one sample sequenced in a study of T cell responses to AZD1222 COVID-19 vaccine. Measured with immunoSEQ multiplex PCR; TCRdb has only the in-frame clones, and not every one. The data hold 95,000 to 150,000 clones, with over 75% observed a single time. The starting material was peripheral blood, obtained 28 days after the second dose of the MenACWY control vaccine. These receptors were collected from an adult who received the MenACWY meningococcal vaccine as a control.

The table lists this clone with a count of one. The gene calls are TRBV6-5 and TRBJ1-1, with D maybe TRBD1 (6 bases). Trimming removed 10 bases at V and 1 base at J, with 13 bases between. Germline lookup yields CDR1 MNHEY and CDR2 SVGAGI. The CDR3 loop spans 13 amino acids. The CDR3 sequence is CATTGQPNTEAFF. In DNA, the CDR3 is TGTGCCACCACCGGACAGCCGAACACTGAAGCTTTCTTT.

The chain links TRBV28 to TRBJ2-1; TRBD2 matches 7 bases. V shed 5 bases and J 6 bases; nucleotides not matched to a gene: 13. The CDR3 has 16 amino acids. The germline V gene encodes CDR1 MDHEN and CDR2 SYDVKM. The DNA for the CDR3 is TGTGCCAGCAGTCCCCTCGGGACGGGGGGTTTCAATGAGCAGTTCTTC. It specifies CASSPLGTGGFNEQFF. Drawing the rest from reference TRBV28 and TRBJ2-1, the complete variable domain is DVKVTQSSRYLVKRTGEKVFLECVQDMDHENMFWYRQDPGLGLRLIYFSYDVKMKEKGDIPEGYSVSREKKERFSLILESASTNQTSMYLCASSPLGTGGFNEQFFGPGTRLTVL.

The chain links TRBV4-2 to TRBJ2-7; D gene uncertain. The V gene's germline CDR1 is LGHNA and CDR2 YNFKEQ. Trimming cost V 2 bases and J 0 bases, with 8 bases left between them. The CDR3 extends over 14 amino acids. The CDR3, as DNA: TGTGCCAGCAGCCAACTCCCGAGCTCCTACGAGCAGTACGTC. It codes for CASSQLPSSYEQYV.

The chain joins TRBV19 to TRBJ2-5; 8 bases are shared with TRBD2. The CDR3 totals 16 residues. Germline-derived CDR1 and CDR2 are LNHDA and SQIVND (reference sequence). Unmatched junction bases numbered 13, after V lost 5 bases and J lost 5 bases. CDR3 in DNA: TGTGCCAGTAGTTCCCCCCGAGCGGGAGTGGGGGAGACCCAGTACTTC. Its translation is CASSSPRAGVGETQYF.

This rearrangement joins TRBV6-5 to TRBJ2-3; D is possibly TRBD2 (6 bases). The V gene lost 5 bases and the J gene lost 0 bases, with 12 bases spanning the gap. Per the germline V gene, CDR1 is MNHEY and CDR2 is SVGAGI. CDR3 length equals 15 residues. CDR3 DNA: TGTGCCAGCAGTAGGAGGGCTACTAGCACAGATACGCAGTATTTT. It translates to CASSRRATSTDTQYF.

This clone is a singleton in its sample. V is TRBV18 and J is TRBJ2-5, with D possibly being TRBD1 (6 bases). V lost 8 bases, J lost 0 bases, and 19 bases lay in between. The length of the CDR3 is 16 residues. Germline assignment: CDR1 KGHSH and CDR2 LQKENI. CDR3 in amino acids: CASQARQVSYQETQYF. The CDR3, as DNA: TGTGCCAGCCAAGCCCGACAGGTCTCGTACCAAGAGACCCAGTACTTC.

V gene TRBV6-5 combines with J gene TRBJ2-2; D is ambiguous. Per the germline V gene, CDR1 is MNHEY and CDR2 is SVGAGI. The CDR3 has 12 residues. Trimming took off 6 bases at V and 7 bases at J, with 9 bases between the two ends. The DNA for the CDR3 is TGTGCCAGCAGCCCGAAGGACGGGGAGCTGTTTTTT. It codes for CASSPKDGELFF.

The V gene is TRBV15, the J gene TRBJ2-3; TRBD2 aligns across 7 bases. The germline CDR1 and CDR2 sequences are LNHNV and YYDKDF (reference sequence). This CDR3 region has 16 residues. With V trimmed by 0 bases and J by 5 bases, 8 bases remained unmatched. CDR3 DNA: TGTGCCACCAGCAGAGATGTCAGCGGGGTCGAAGATACGCAGTATTTT. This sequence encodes CATSRDVSGVEDTQYF.